This T cell receptor (beta chain) emerged from a study of cytomegalovirus exposure and HLA in healthy donors. Study-wide results and limits: In an earlier analysis, about 87% or about 30%: the productive usage of most TCR beta V segments. Researchers reported in a later analysis that common viral pathogens appeared linked to several top clusters.

The PCR was carried out with 60 Vbeta primers and 13 Jbeta primers. The repertoire was sequenced with immunoSEQ multiplex PCR; TCRdb's copy has only in-frame clones and lacks some. This table holds over 200,000 clones, around 73% found once. This CDR3 has 18 residues. Germline trimming cut 5 bases from V and 3 bases from J; bases unmatched to any gene: 13. In germline, CDR1 is MGHRA, CDR2 YSYEKL. This clone turned up a few times. Its antigen is not known. This receptor was obtained from a male donor in good health and CMV-seronegative. Specimen: PBMCs. This rearrangement joins TRBV4-1 to TRBJ1-5; 10 bases fit TRBD1. CDR3 amino acids: CASSSRTQGQGDNQPQHF. The CDR3 bases are TGCGCCAGCAGCTCGCGGACCCAAGGACAGGGGGACAATCAGCCCCAGCATTTT.